These 21 T cell receptor beta chains were sequenced from one sample in a study of T cell responses to AZD1222 COVID-19 vaccine. The method was immunoSEQ multiplex PCR; TCRdb's version includes in-frame clones alone and lacks a portion of them. The sample includes 120,000 to 150,000 clones, about 91% of them seen just once. The specimen comprised peripheral blood, sampled on day 0 of AZD1222 vaccination. The receptors were gathered from an adult in good health.

This clone appeared a single time. V is TRBV6-1 and J is TRBJ1-5; 9 bases agree with TRBD1. The CDR3 is made up of 13 amino acids. The germline V gene has CDR1 MNHNS and CDR2 SASEGT. With V trimmed by 4 bases and J by 6 bases, 1 base remained unmatched. CDR3 in amino acids: CASSGQGGQPQHF. In nucleotides, the CDR3 is TGTGCCAGCAGTGGACAGGGGGGTCAGCCCCAGCATTTT.

The rearrangement links TRBV29-1 to TRBJ2-1, with D possibly matching TRBD2 (7 bases). CDR3 length: 13 residues. The germline gives CDR1 SQVTM, CDR2 ANQGSEA. CDR3 nucleotide sequence: TGCACCTCAGGGGAGGGAAGGGGCGTTGAGCAGTTCTTC. It yields the protein CTSGEGRGVEQFF.

V is TRBV7-2 and J is TRBJ1-4, with no clear D. V was cut by 1 base and J by 7 bases, with 16 bases left in between. The germline CDR1 and CDR2 sequences are SGHTA and FQGNSA. The CDR3 spans 16 residues. CDR3: CASSLVGRGFGEKLFF. CDR3 DNA: TGTGCCAGCAGCTTAGTGGGTCGGGGTTTTGGTGAAAAACTGTTTTTT.

J is TRBJ1-1 and V is TRBV10-3, with 7 bases fitting TRBD1. Unmatched junction bases numbered 11, after V lost 5 bases and J lost 2 bases. The CDR3 consists of 16 residues. Germline CDR1 ENHRY, CDR2 SYGVKD. CDR3 amino acids: CAISPPGQRFNTEAFF. The CDR3 DNA reads TGTGCCATCAGTCCCCCGGGACAGCGCTTTAACACTGAAGCTTTCTTT.

This chain links TRBV2 with TRBJ2-5, with D possibly TRBD1 on 6 matching bases. CDR3 length: 17 amino acids. Germline V gene sequence: CDR1 SNHLY, CDR2 FYNNEI. Trimming took 7 bases from V and 5 from J, leaving 26 bases between them. CDR3 DNA sequence: TGTGCCAGCAAGCTCGGACAGCCCCTTGGGGTACGGGAGACCCAGTACTTC. Amino acids: CASKLGQPLGVRETQYF.

The rearrangement uses TRBV3-1 (or the pseudogene TRBV3-2) and TRBJ2-5; D uncertain. The V end was cut by 1 base, the J end by 2 bases, with 8 bases between. The CDR3 is made up of 14 amino acids. Germline CDR1 and CDR2: LGHDT and YNNKEL (reference sequence). CDR3 nucleotides: TGTGCCAGCAGCCAAGTATCCAGACAAGAGACCCAGTACTTC. It is translated as CASSQVSRQETQYF.

The chain joins TRBV5-1 to TRBJ2-7, with D possibly called TRBD1 or TRBD2 (6 bases each). Germline loops: CDR1 SGHRS, CDR2 YFSETQ. V was shortened by 5 bases and J by 4 bases, with 16 bases between the two germline ends. There are 14 residues in the CDR3. DNA of the CDR3: TGCGCCAGCAGTCAAGGGGGGCTTGGGTACGAGCAGTACTTC. Amino acid sequence: CASSQGGLGYEQYF.

The chain has TRBV23-1 and TRBJ1-3; 11 bases are a match to TRBD1. TRBV23-1 has ORF status, its function being uncertain. J lost 3 bases, V lost 1 base, and 8 bases had no gene match. The CDR3 covers 18 residues. CDR3 in DNA: TGCGCCAGCAGTCAATGGTTAGGACAGGGGGCAGATGGAAACACCATATATTTT. Its protein is CASSQWLGQGADGNTIYF.

The rearrangement uses TRBV2 and TRBJ1-5; D is perhaps TRBD1 (6 bases). The V end was cut by 7 bases, the J end by 6 bases, with 13 bases between. CDR1 and CDR2 from the germline V gene are SNHLY and FYNNEI. This CDR3 is 13 amino acids long. CDR3 amino acids: CASKGGLIQPQHF. CDR3 coding DNA: TGTGCCAGCAAGGGGGGATTAATTCAGCCCCAGCATTTT.

Here the CDR3 reads CASSKRQGGYGYTF. The CDR3, as DNA: TGTGCCAGCAGCAAAAGGCAGGGCGGCTATGGCTACACCTTC. This chain links TRBV21-1 with TRBJ1-2; the DNA was not compared with TRBD1, the D call given in the table. TRBV21-1 corresponds to a pseudogene. The CDR3 is 14 residues long.

The chain employs TRBV10-3 and TRBJ1-5; D perhaps matches TRBD1 (5 bases). The CDR3 loop spans 15 amino acids. V was cut by 6 bases and J by 6 bases, with 18 bases left in between. CDR1 and CDR2 from the germline V gene are ENHRY and SYGVKD. CDR3 DNA sequence: TGTGCCATCAGGGACGGGTGGGGCCCCGGTCAGCCCCAGCATTTT. As protein: CAIRDGWGPGQPQHF.

The CDR3 protein is CASRNRAKLPPQHF. Written as DNA, the CDR3 is TGTGCCAGCAGAAACCGGGCCAAACTCCCGCCCCAGCATTTT. The rearrangement links TRBV3-1 (or the pseudogene TRBV3-2) to TRBJ1-5; D is uncertain. Trimming removed 6 bases from V and 9 bases from J, with 18 bases in between. From germline, CDR1 is LGHDT and CDR2 YNNKEL (reference sequence). This CDR3 is built from 14 residues.

The chain is built from TRBV2 and TRBJ2-7; a weak D match, TRBD2 (7 bases). V was shortened by 8 bases and J by 3 bases, with 20 bases between the two germline ends. This CDR3 spans 15 amino acids. Germline loops: CDR1 SNHLY, CDR2 FYNNEI. This chain's CDR3 is CASSWGLAEGYEQYF. As DNA, the CDR3 is TGTGCCAGCTCCTGGGGGCTAGCGGAGGGCTACGAGCAGTACTTC.

The CDR3 DNA sequence: TGTGCCAGCAGCTTCGGGGGGCGCGTTAGAGAGACCCAGTACTTC. The encoded protein is CASSFGGRVRETQYF. V gene TRBV5-4 combines with J gene TRBJ2-5; a weak D match, TRBD2 (7 bases). V was cut by 2 bases and J by 4 bases, with 15 bases left in between. This CDR3 contains 15 residues. CDR1 SGHNT and CDR2 YYREEE come from the germline V gene (reference sequence).

The chain is built from TRBV28 and TRBJ2-7; tentatively, D is TRBD2 (6 bases). The CDR3 length is 15 residues. V was clipped by 5 bases and J by 0 bases, with 14 bases between them. Germline CDR1 and CDR2: MDHEN and SYDVKM. The CDR3 reads CASSPTGTRSYEQYF. Written as DNA, the CDR3 is TGTGCCAGCAGTCCAACCGGGACTCGCTCCTACGAGCAGTACTTC.

The V gene is TRBV5-5, the J gene TRBJ2-7; unclear D gene. In germline, CDR1 is SGHKS, CDR2 YYEKEE (reference sequence). V lost 3 bases, J lost 3 bases, and 7 bases lay in between. This CDR3 has 12 residues. CDR3 in amino acids: CASSYGRYEQYF. Here the CDR3 DNA reads TGTGCCAGCAGCTATGGGCGCTACGAGCAGTACTTC.

The chain links TRBV25-1 to TRBJ2-2; a weak D match, TRBD2 (5 bases). Per germline, CDR1 MGHDK and CDR2 SYGVNS. The germline V and J ends were trimmed by 4 bases and 6 bases, with 9 bases remaining between them. The CDR3 loop spans 13 amino acids. The CDR3 here is CASSGTGPGELFF. CDR3 DNA sequence: TGTGCCAGCAGTGGGACTGGACCCGGGGAGCTGTTTTTT.

This clone occurred once. The chain has TRBV19 and TRBJ2-2, with D possibly being TRBD1 (6 bases). The CDR3 runs to 15 residues. Trimming stripped 5 bases from V and 2 bases from J, with 12 bases between. CDR1 and CDR2 (germline): LNHDA, SQIVND (reference sequence). The CDR3 DNA is TGTGCCAGTAGTTCCCCGACAGGAAACACCGGGGAGCTGTTTTTT. This sequence encodes CASSSPTGNTGELFF.

This clone was detected only once. The genes are TRBV5-4 and TRBJ1-6, with a possible D match to TRBD1 (6 bases). V was trimmed by 4 bases and J by 7 bases, leaving 15 bases between them. The CDR3 is 15 amino acids. CDR1 is SGHNT and CDR2 is YYREEE in the germline V gene (reference sequence). The CDR3 protein is CASSTQTGQNSPLHF. CDR3 bases: TGTGCCAGCAGCACGCAGACAGGACAGAATTCACCCCTCCACTTT. Variable domain in full (rest from reference TRBV5-4 and TRBJ1-6): ETGVTQSPTHLIKTRGQQVTLRCSSQSGHNTVSWYQQALGQGPQFIFQYYREEENGRGNFPPRFSGLQFPNYSSELNVNALELDDSALYLCASSTQTGQNSPLHFGNGTRLTVT.

The V call is TRBV6-2 or TRBV6-3, the J call TRBJ2-7, with TRBD2 identical over 8 bases. The V segment lost 4 bases and the J segment 2 bases; nucleotides outside the gene matches: 7. The CDR3 contains 15 residues. Germline values: CDR1 MNHEY, CDR2 SVGEGT. The CDR3 DNA reads as TGTGCCAGCAGTTTCCAACTAGCGGAAACCTACGAGCAGTACTTC. Protein sequence: CASSFQLAETYEQYF.

The chain carries TRBV4-2 and TRBJ1-5; D might be TRBD1 (6 bases). V lost 1 base and J 5 bases, leaving 27 bases between the germline ends. Germline-derived CDR1 and CDR2 are LGHNA and YNFKEQ. CDR3 length: 20 amino acids. This CDR3 is CASSQALITTLHRDYQPQHF. CDR3 in DNA: TGTGCCAGCAGCCAAGCCTTAATTACTACCCTCCACAGGGATTATCAGCCCCAGCATTTT.